The text below deals with one T cell receptor (beta chain). No antigen is known for it. Unique molecular identifiers were incorporated when the TCRbeta library was constructed. TCRdb redid the calling of the PCR reads with MiXCR, one entry per CDR3 protein. This table holds a few hundred thousand distinct CDR3 sequences, roughly 13% found once. Germline CDR1 is SGHRS and CDR2 is YFSETQ. The CDR3 runs to 15 residues. Trimming pared 0 bases from V and 5 bases from J, leaving 11 bases between. This record belongs to a study of T-cell reconstitution after alpha-beta-depleted transplantation in children. Study-wide results and limits: Newly made T cells mostly supplied T-cell counts and diversity one year after transplant. From surviving recipient T cells and thymic progenitors came the high day-60 TCRbeta diversity observed in some patients. Approximately two months post-transplant, alpha-beta T cells reportedly originated from several hundred expanded graft clones.

Sequenced here: PBMCs, mostly from graft donor cells, sampled 360 days after TCRalphabeta/CD19-depleted stem cell transplant. The chain uses TRBV5-1 and TRBJ1-4, with a tentative D call TRBD1 (6 bases). This sequence was found in a male patient younger than 18 who had a stem cell transplant for acute myeloid leukemia, so the T cells may come from the graft donor. CDR3 protein: CASSLVRTANEKLFF. CDR3 nucleotide sequence: TGCGCCAGCAGCTTGGTACGGACAGCGAATGAAAAACTGTTTTTT.